This T cell receptor (beta chain) was recorded in a study of shared clonotypes between healthy human individuals. As for the study in general: Each donor had three CD4 naive, three CD4 memory, two CD8 naive and one CD8 memory plate.

With 3 bases removed from V and 0 bases from J, the gap between germline ends came to 8 bases. The CDR3 sequence is 15 residues long. Germline lookup yields CDR1 MDHEN and CDR2 SYDVKM. Genomic DNA belonging to each subset was distributed in equal measure over several immunoSEQ plates. The protocol was immunoSEQ multiplex PCR, while the TCRdb copy is restricted to in-frame clones and leaves out a portion. This sample yields approximately 2.5 million clones, of which roughly 92% are seen a single time; about 0.13% belongs to the top ten. Sample: naive CD4+ T cells sorted from blood. The subset here: CD45RA+ positively selected. The TCR comes from a young man in good health. This chain joins TRBV28 and TRBJ1-4; D gene ambiguous. The CDR3 protein is CASSFARSTNEKLFF. The CDR3 DNA follows: TGTGCCAGCAGTTTTGCCCGATCAACTAATGAAAAACTGTTTTTT.